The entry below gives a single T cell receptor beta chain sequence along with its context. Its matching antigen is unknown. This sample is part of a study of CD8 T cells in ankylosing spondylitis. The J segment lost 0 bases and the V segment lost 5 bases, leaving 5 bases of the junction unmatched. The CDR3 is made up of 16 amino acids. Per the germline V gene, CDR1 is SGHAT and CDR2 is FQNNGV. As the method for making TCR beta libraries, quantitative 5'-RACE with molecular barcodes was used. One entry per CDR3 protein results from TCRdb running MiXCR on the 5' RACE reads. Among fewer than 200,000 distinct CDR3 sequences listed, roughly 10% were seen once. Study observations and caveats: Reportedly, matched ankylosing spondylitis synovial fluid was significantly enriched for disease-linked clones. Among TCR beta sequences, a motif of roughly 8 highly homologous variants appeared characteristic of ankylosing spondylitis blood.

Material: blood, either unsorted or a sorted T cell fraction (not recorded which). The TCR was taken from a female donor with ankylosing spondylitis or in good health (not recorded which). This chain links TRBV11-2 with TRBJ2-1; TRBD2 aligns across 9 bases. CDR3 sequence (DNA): TGTGCCAGCAGCCCCAGCGGGAGGATCTCCTACAATGAGCAGTTCTTC. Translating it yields CASSPSGRISYNEQFF.